This TCR beta chain appears in the sequencing data of a study of T cells after yellow fever vaccination. This CDR3 has 13 amino acids. V shed 4 bases, J shed 8 bases, and the junction held 5 bases outside the gene matches. Looked up from germline, CDR1 is MGHRA and CDR2 is YSYEKL. TCRdb redid the calling of the 5' RACE reads with MiXCR, one entry per CDR3 protein. The sample lists over 110,000 distinct CDR3 sequences; more than 6% were seen once. Broader study findings: Post-booster repertoires again held most primary-vaccination clones (roughly 95% CD4, roughly 90% CD8). FACS-sorted repertoires could harbor abundant contaminating bulk-population clonotypes. Peaking on day 5 versus 15, the secondary response was faster but weaker.

This clonotype was picked up many times. What it binds is not known. The sequences come from CD4+ T cells sorted from PBMCs, collected 5 days after the yellow fever booster vaccination. The source of this sequence is a young man who received the YFV17D yellow fever vaccine. The chain links TRBV4-1 to TRBJ1-1; 9 bases line up with TRBD1. CDR3 in DNA: TGCGCCAGCAGCCCAGACAGGGGGATAGAAGCTTTCTTT. Translating gives CASSPDRGIEAFF.